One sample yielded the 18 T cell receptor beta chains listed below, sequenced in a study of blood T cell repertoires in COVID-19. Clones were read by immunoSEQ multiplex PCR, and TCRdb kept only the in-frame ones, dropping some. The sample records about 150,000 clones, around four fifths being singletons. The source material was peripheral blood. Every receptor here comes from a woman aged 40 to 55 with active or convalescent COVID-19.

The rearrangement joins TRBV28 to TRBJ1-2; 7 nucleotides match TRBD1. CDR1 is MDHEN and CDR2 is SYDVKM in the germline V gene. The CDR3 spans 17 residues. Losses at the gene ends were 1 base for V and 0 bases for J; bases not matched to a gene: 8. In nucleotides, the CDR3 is TGTGCCAGCAGTTTATTTATGACAGGGACAGCTAACTATGGCTACACCTTC. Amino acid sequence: CASSLFMTGTANYGYTF.

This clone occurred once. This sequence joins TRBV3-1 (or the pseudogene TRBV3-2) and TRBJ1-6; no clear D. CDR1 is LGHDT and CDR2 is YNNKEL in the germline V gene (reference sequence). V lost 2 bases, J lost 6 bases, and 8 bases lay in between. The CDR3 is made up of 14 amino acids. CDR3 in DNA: TGTGCCAGCAGCCAAATAAGAGGTAATTCACCCCTCCACTTT. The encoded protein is CASSQIRGNSPLHF.

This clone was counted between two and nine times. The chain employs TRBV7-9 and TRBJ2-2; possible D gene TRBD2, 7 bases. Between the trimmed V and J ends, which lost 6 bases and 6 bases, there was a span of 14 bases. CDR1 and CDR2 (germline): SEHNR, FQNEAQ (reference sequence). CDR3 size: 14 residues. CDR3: CASRGGAPAGELFF. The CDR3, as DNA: TGTGCCAGCAGGGGGGGGGCCCCCGCCGGGGAGCTGTTTTTT. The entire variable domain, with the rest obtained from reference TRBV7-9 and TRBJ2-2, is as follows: DTGVSQNPRHKITKRGQNVTFRCDPISEHNRLYWYRQTLGQGPEFLTYFQNEAQLEKSRLLSDRFSAERPKGSFSTLEIQRTEQGDSAMYLCASRGGAPAGELFFGEGSRLTVL.

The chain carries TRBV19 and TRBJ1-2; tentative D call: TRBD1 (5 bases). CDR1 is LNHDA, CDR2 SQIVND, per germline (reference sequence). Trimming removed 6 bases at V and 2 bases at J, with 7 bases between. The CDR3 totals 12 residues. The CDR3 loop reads CASRQVNYGYTF. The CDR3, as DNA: TGTGCCAGTAGACAGGTGAACTATGGCTACACCTTC.

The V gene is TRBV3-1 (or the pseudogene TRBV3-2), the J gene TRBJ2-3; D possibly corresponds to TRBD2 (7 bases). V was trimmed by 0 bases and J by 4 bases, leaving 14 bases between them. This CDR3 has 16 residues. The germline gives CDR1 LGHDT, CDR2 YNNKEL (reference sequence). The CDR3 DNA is TGTGCCAGCAGCCAAGATGTGGGGGGGCGGGCAGATACGCAGTATTTT. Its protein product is CASSQDVGGRADTQYF.

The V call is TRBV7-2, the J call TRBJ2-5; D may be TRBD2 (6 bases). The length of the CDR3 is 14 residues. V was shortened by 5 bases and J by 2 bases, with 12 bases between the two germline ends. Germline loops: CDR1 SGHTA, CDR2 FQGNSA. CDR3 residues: CASSPRDSQETQYF. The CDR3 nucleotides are TGTGCCAGCAGCCCCCGGGACTCACAAGAGACCCAGTACTTC. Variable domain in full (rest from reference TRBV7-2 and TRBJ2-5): GAGVSQSPSNKVTEKGKDVELRCDPISGHTALYWYRQSLGQGLEFLIYFQGNSAPDKSGLPSDRFSAERTGGSVSTLTIQRTQQEDSAVYLCASSPRDSQETQYFGPGTRLLVL.

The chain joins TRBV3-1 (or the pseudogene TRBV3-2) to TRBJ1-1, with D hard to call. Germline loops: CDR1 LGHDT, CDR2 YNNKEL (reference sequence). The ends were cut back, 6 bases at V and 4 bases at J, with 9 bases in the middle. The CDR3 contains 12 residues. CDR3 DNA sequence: TGTGCCAGCAGTCGGACTCGCACTGAAGCTTTCTTT. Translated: CASSRTRTEAFF.

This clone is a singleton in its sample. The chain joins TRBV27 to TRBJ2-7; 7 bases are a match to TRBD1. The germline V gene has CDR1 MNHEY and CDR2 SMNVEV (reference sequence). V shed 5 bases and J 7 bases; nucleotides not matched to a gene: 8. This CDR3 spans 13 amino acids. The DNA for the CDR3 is TGTGCCAGCAGTCCCGGACAGGTTCGGGAGCAGTACTTC. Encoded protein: CASSPGQVREQYF.

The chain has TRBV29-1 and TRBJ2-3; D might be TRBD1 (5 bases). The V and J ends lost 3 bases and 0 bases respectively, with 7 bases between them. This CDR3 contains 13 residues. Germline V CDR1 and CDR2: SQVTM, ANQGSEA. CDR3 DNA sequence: TGCAGCGTTGAGAAGGGGAGCACAGATACGCAGTATTTT. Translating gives CSVEKGSTDTQYF.

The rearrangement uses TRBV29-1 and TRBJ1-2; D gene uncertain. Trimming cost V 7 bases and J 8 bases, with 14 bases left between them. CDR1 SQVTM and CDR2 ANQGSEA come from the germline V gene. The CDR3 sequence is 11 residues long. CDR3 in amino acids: CSAPRAWGYTF. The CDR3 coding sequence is TGCAGCGCTCCGAGGGCCTGGGGCTACACCTTC.

CDR3 nucleotide sequence: TGCGCCAGCAGTGAGATGGACAGGGTAGGTGGCAATGAGCAGTTCTTC. It codes for CASSEMDRVGGNEQFF. The chain has TRBV10-2 and TRBJ2-1, with 8 bases lining up with TRBD1. J was trimmed by 6 bases and V by 2 bases; bases with no gene match: 9. The CDR3 consists of 16 residues. Germline V gives CDR1 WSHSY, CDR2 SAAADI.

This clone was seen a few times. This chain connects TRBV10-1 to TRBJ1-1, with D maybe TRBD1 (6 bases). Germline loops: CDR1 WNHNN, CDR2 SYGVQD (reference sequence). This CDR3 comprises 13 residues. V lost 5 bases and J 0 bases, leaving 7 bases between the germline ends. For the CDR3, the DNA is TGCGCCAGCAGTCAGGGGATGAACACTGAAGCTTTCTTT. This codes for CASSQGMNTEAFF.

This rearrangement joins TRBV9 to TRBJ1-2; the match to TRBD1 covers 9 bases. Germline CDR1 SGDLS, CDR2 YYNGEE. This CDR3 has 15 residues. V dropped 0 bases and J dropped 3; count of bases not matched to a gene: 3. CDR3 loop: CASSVGGTGYYGYTF. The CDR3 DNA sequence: TGTGCCAGCAGCGTAGGGGGGACAGGGTACTATGGCTACACCTTC.

The CDR3 reads CASSYDLTGAGGYTF. The CDR3 DNA is TGTGCCAGCAGTTACGACCTGACAGGGGCGGGGGGCTACACCTTC. The chain has TRBV6-5 and TRBJ1-2; 8 nucleotides align to TRBD1. CDR1 MNHEY and CDR2 SVGAGI come from the germline V gene. The junction had 10 bases not matched to a gene; V was cut back by 2 bases and J by 8 bases. This CDR3 region has 15 residues.

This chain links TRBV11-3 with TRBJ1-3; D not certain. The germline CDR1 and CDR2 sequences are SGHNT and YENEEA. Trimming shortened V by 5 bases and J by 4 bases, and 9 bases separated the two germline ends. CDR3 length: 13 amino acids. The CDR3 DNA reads TGTGCCAGCAGCCTGACATGGGGAAACACCATATATTTT. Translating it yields CASSLTWGNTIYF.

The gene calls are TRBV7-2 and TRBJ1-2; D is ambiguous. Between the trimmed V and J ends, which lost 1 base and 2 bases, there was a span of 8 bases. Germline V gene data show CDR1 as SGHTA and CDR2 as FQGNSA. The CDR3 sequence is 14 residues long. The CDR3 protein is CASSLEAGNYGYTF. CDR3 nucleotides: TGTGCCAGCAGCTTAGAAGCCGGGAACTATGGCTACACCTTC.

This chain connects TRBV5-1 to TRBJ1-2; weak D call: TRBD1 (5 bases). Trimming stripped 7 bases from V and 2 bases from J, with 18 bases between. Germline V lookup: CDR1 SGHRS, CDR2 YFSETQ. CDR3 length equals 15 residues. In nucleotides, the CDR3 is TGCGCCAGCGACGAAGGAGGGACGGTGAACTATGGCTACACCTTC. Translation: CASDEGGTVNYGYTF. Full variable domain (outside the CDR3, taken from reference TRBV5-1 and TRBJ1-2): KAGVTQTPRYLIKTRGQQVTLSCSPISGHRSVSWYQQTPGQGLQFLFEYFSETQRNKGNFPGRFSGRQFSNSRSEMNVSTLELGDSALYLCASDEGGTVNYGYTFGSGTRLTVV.

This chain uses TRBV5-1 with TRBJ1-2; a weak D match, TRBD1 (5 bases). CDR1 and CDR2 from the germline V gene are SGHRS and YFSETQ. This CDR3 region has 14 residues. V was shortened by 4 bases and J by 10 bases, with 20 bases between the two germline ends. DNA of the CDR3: TGCGCCAGCAGCCCAGGAACCCAGGGAAGGGACTACACCTTC. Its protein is CASSPGTQGRDYTF.